This TCR beta chain stems from a study of T-cell memory formation after mild COVID-19. TCRdb ran MiXCR on the 5' RACE reads and lists one entry per CDR3 protein. Counted here are some 120,000 distinct CDR3 sequences, about a sixth occurring once; the ten biggest clones make up around 14%. V was clipped by 4 bases and J by 2 bases, with 11 bases between them. The CDR3 contains 14 residues. Germline assignment: CDR1 SGHRS and CDR2 YFSETQ. This receptor was identified in an adult woman who had mild COVID-19 (a few samples of this study predate the infection). Cell type and time point are not known. The J gene is TRBJ2-3, the V gene TRBV5-1, with D unclear. The sample taken for sequencing was PBMCs or a T cell subset sorted from them (not recorded which). The CDR3 loop reads CASSLAQITDTQYF. CDR3 bases: TGCGCCAGCAGCCTGGCGCAGATCACAGATACGCAGTATTTT.